In its sample, the clone carrying this TCR beta chain was seen a few times. Its antigen is still unknown. TCRdb passed the RT-PCR reads through MiXCR, listing each CDR3 protein once. This sample has under 950,000 distinct CDR3 sequences, with approximately 21% found just once. The data originate from a study of response to subunit inactivated influenza vaccine. Study-wide points: Authors proposed each seasonal influenza vaccination draws in few new T cells.

Germline V gene sequence: CDR1 MNHEY, CDR2 SVGEGT. The CDR3 sequence is 12 residues long. V was trimmed by 0 bases and J by 3 bases, leaving 3 bases between them. The chain couples TRBV6-2 or TRBV6-3 to TRBJ2-7; D uncertain. The origin of this receptor is a man aged 50-59 years who received an inactivated influenza vaccine. The sequencing used PBMCs from blood, collected more than 4 days after vaccination. The CDR3 DNA reads as TGTGCCAGCAGTTACTCGATCTACGAGCAGTACTTC. Its translation is CASSYSIYEQYF.